This passage covers 8 T cell receptor beta chains from one sample sequenced in a study of neurological immune-mediated disorders. Via MiXCR, TCRdb re-called the 5' RACE reads, giving one row per CDR3 protein. The sample consists of some 46,000 distinct CDR3 sequences, about 9.4% of them appearing once. The sequencing sample was made of PBMCs. These receptors all stem from a man in his 70s with HTLV-1-associated myelopathy (HAM/TSP).

The chain is built from TRBV20-1 and TRBJ2-3, with D unclear. This CDR3 is 11 amino acids long. Germline CDR1 is DFQATT and CDR2 is SNEGSKA (reference sequence). CDR3 nucleotide sequence: TGCAGAGCCACAAAGGGAGATACGCAGTATTTT. Translation: CRATKGDTQYF.

The rearrangement uses TRBV7-2 and TRBJ2-5; no clear D. The V and J ends lost 3 bases and 5 bases respectively, with 4 bases between them. Germline assignment: CDR1 SGHTA and CDR2 FQGNSA. The CDR3 runs to 11 residues. CDR3 protein: CASSFRETQYF. The CDR3 nucleotides read TGTGCCAGCAGCTTTCGGGAGACCCAGTACTTC.

This clonotype was counted ten times or more. The genes are TRBV27 and TRBJ2-7; D not certain. Germline V gene data show CDR1 as MNHEY and CDR2 as SMNVEV (reference sequence). V was shortened by 5 bases and J by 8 bases, with 19 bases between the two germline ends. The CDR3 consists of 14 residues. This chain's CDR3 is CASSPTRGPVQQYF. The CDR3 nucleotides read TGTGCCAGCAGTCCTACCCGTGGGCCCGTCCAGCAGTACTTC.

The V gene is TRBV28, the J gene TRBJ2-1; 8 bases are a match to TRBD1. CDR3 length: 14 amino acids. The germline CDR1 and CDR2 sequences are MDHEN and SYDVKM. After removal of 6 bases from V and 10 bases from J, the junction contained 11 bases not matched to a gene. The CDR3 is CASRRQGSTYEQFF. CDR3 nucleotides: TGTGCCAGCAGACGACAGGGGAGCACCTACGAGCAGTTCTTC.

This clonotype was observed at least ten times. This sequence joins TRBV7-2 and TRBJ1-1; D not resolved. This CDR3 has 13 amino acids. Looked up from germline, CDR1 is SGHTA and CDR2 is FQGNSA. The V and J ends lost 0 bases and 1 base respectively, with 3 bases between them. In nucleotides, the CDR3 is TGTGCCAGCAGCTTAGCACGGAACACTGAAGCTTTCTTT. Protein: CASSLARNTEAFF.

This clonotype was seen repeatedly, ten times or more. V usage is TRBV20-1 and J usage is TRBJ2-1; TRBD1 might be the D (6 bases). This CDR3 spans 15 amino acids. CDR1 DFQATT and CDR2 SNEGSKA come from the germline V gene (reference sequence). Trimming stripped 4 bases from V and 5 bases from J, with 18 bases between. Written as DNA, the CDR3 is TGCAGTGCTAATAACAGGGCAAACCTAAACAATGAGCAGTTCTTC. Encoded protein: CSANNRANLNNEQFF.

The genes are TRBV7-8 and TRBJ1-6; D unclear. Trimming took 3 bases from V and 14 from J, leaving 23 bases between them. The CDR3 totals 16 residues. In germline, CDR1 is SGHVS, CDR2 FQNEAQ. CDR3 protein: CASSFPPDPGLVALHF. CDR3 DNA: TGTGCCAGCAGCTTCCCTCCGGACCCTGGCCTCGTAGCCCTCCACTTT. Full variable domain (outside the CDR3, taken from reference TRBV7-8 and TRBJ1-6): GAGVSQSPRYKVAKRGQDVALRCDPISGHVSLFWYQQALGQGPEFLTYFQNEAQLDKSGLPSDRFFAERPEGSVSTLKIQRTQQEDSAVYLCASSFPPDPGLVALHFGNGTRLTVT.

Relative to its sample, this clonotype is medium-sized. The rearrangement uses TRBV20-1 and TRBJ2-2; 14 bases are a match to TRBD2. Germline values: CDR1 DFQATT, CDR2 SNEGSKA (reference sequence). The J segment lost 5 bases and the V segment lost 4 bases, leaving 6 bases of the junction unmatched. This CDR3 contains 16 residues. The CDR3 sequence: CSATGLAGVLTGELFF. The DNA of the CDR3 is TGCAGTGCTACGGGACTAGCGGGAGTGTTAACCGGGGAGCTGTTTTTT.